This TCR beta chain was captured by sequencing in a study of spatial heterogeneity in lung cancer. As for the study in general: When follow-up PBMC samples existed, they were sequenced (at a median of about 24 months after resection). Consistent detection of more beta-chain than alpha-chain sequences was observed. Raw reads contained each unique TCR and UMI combination more than ten times on average.

CDR1 and CDR2 (germline): SQVTM, ANQGSEA. The CDR3 runs 13 residues. Stated time point: blood at routine non-recurrence follow-up after resection. The study sequenced unsorted whole RNA from tumor, nontumor lung or frozen PBMC. TCRdb re-derived calls from the 5' RACE reads in MiXCR, one entry per CDR3 protein. The sample lists tens of thousands of distinct CDR3 sequences; roughly 10% were seen once. Points on this clonotype: One junction end does not reproduce the germline sequence, and a read error may be involved.

Sequenced here: PBMCs, sampled at follow-up. The chain couples TRBV29-1 to TRBJ1-1; the D is unclear. This TCR derives from a male donor with early-stage non-small cell lung cancer. CDR3 region: CSVSFDLNTEALF. The CDR3 DNA reads as TGCAGCGTATCTTTTGACTTGAACACTGAAGCTCTCTTT. Full variable domain (outside the CDR3, taken from reference TRBV29-1 and TRBJ1-1): SAVISQKPSRDICQRGTSLTIQCQVDSQVTMMFWYRQQPGQSLTLIATANQGSEATYESGFVIDKFPISRPNLTFSTLTVSNMSPEDSSIYLCSVSFDLNTEALFGQGTRLTVV.